The 27 T cell receptor beta chains given below trace back to one sample, sequenced in a study of cytomegalovirus exposure and HLA in healthy donors (dated by TCRdb to 2017 to 2019). The library was produced with the immunoSEQ multiplex PCR assay. The multiplex PCR relied on a mix of 60 forward primers for TCR Vbeta segments and 13 reverse primers for TCR Jbeta segments. TCRdb took over this immuneACCESS table, retaining in-frame rearrangements with V and J assigned. Such tables are incomplete; in checked studies, under half of the missing clones stem from an unresolved V gene, and the remainder is unexplained. The table for this sample lists over 100,000 clones; roughly four fifths of them were counted only once. The ten top clones hold 7.3% of the sample. The sequenced material came from PBMCs. The receptors originated from a male donor in good health and CMV-seronegative.

The V call is TRBV7-3, the J call TRBJ2-1, with 10 bases matching TRBD1. V dropped 5 bases and J dropped 8; count of bases not matched to a gene: 6. CDR3 length equals 14 residues. CDR1 and CDR2 (germline): SGHTA, FQGTGA. The CDR3 spells CASSPGTGVDEQFF. The DNA for the CDR3 is TGTGCCAGCAGCCCCGGGACAGGGGTTGATGAGCAGTTCTTC.

The CDR3 is CASSVGGRGHNSPLHF. In DNA, the CDR3 is TGTGCCAGCAGCGTAGGTGGTAGGGGGCATAATTCACCCCTCCACTTT. This chain joins TRBV9 and TRBJ1-6, with 7 bases matching TRBD1. This CDR3 has 16 amino acids. V shed 0 bases, J shed 5 bases, and the junction held 5 bases outside the gene matches. CDR1 is SGDLS, CDR2 YYNGEE, per germline. Drawing the rest from reference TRBV9 and TRBJ1-6, the complete variable domain is DSGVTQTPKHLITATGQRVTLRCSPRSGDLSVYWYQQSLDQGLQFLIQYYNGEERAKGNILERFSAQQFPDLHSELNLSSLELGDSALYFCASSVGGRGHNSPLHFGNGTRLTVT.

The chain carries TRBV19 and TRBJ1-5; D is unclear. The ends were cut back, 7 bases at V and 5 bases at J, with 12 bases in the middle. This CDR3 spans 13 amino acids. Germline CDR1 LNHDA, CDR2 SQIVND (reference sequence). CDR3 sequence (DNA): TGTGCCAGTACCGGGAGGGCCCATCAGCCCCAGCATTTT. This sequence encodes CASTGRAHQPQHF.

This clone was found a few times. The chain couples TRBV5-4 to TRBJ1-2; perhaps TRBD1 as D (6 bases). Trimming stripped 5 bases from V and 7 bases from J, with 9 bases between. CDR1 and CDR2 from the germline V gene are SGHNT and YYREEE (reference sequence). CDR3 size: 11 residues. CDR3 DNA: TGTGCCAGCAGAACAGGGACTGGCTACACCTTC. This encodes CASRTGTGYTF.

The chain employs TRBV15 and TRBJ1-3; 8 nucleotides align to TRBD1. Germline-derived CDR1 and CDR2 are LNHNV and YYDKDF (reference sequence). The V gene end was trimmed by 5 bases and the J gene end by 3 bases; junction bases not matched to a gene: 3. The CDR3 spans 14 residues. CDR3 sequence (DNA): TGTGCCACCAGCGCACAGGGGGGTGGAAACACCATATATTTT. This translates into CATSAQGGGNTIYF.

The rearrangement uses TRBV12-5 and TRBJ2-1; no firm D call. The CDR3 is 11 amino acids. Trimming took 1 base from V and 12 from J, leaving 7 bases between them. Per the germline V gene, CDR1 is LGHNT and CDR2 is FRNRAP. The CDR3, as DNA: TGTGCTAGTGGTTTGGATTGGAGGCAGTTCTTC. This codes for CASGLDWRQFF.

This rearrangement joins TRBV14 to TRBJ1-1; the D is unclear. This CDR3 contains 13 residues. V gave up 4 bases and J gave up 1 base, with 7 bases separating them. Germline CDR1 is SGHDN and CDR2 is FVKESK. The CDR3 reads CASSPSWNTEAFF. DNA for the CDR3: TGTGCCAGCAGCCCATCATGGAACACTGAAGCTTTCTTT.

The J gene is TRBJ1-1, the V gene TRBV13; no firm D call. Germline V gene sequence: CDR1 PRHDT, CDR2 FYEKMQ (reference sequence). The CDR3 sequence is 15 residues long. V shed 5 bases and J shed 1 base, with 14 bases lying between them. This chain's CDR3 is CASSPRGLGNTEAFF. CDR3 DNA: TGTGCCAGCAGCCCTCGGGGTCTGGGGAACACTGAAGCTTTCTTT.

The chain employs TRBV5-4 and TRBJ2-3; TRBD2 aligns across 7 bases. The germline V gene has CDR1 SGHNT and CDR2 YYREEE (reference sequence). J was trimmed by 6 bases and V by 3 bases; bases with no gene match: 13. There are 16 residues in the CDR3. As DNA, the CDR3 is TGTGCCAGCAGCTCCCCCAGCGGGGAATCATGGGATACGCAGTATTTT. It is translated as CASSSPSGESWDTQYF.

This clone showed up just a few times. This chain links TRBV5-1 with TRBJ2-5; possible D gene TRBD2, 8 bases. The CDR3 extends over 14 amino acids. The germline V gene encodes CDR1 SGHRS and CDR2 YFSETQ. V gave up 10 bases and J gave up 3 bases, with 19 bases separating them. The CDR3 loop is CACSRGGTEETQYF. DNA for the CDR3: TGCGCCTGTTCCCGCGGGGGGACAGAAGAGACCCAGTACTTC. The full variable domain, with the rest looked up from reference TRBV5-1 and TRBJ2-5, is KAGVTQTPRYLIKTRGQQVTLSCSPISGHRSVSWYQQTPGQGLQFLFEYFSETQRNKGNFPGRFSGRQFSNSRSEMNVSTLELGDSALYLCACSRGGTEETQYFGPGTRLLVL.

This chain joins TRBV28 and TRBJ1-1, with TRBD1 as a possible D gene (5 bases). The V end lost 2 bases, the J end lost 12 bases, and 13 bases lay between the germline ends. Germline-derived CDR1 and CDR2 are MDHEN and SYDVKM. This CDR3 has 12 amino acids. CDR3 in amino acids: CASSLGARETFF. Here the CDR3 DNA reads TGTGCCAGCAGTTTAGGGGCGCGGGAAACTTTCTTT.

This clone was found once. One junction end does not reproduce the germline sequence, and a read error may be involved. This chain joins TRBV28 and TRBJ2-7; 8 positions match TRBD1. Per germline, CDR1 MDHEN and CDR2 SYDVKM. The CDR3 spans 17 residues. The DNA for the CDR3 is TGTGCCAGCAGTTTATCCATCCTGACAGGGGCGGGTTACGAGCAGCACTTC. It yields the protein CASSLSILTGAGYEQHF.

The rearrangement joins TRBV29-1 to TRBJ1-1; 8 nucleotides align to TRBD1. This CDR3 is 14 amino acids long. Germline trimming cut 4 bases from V and 5 bases from J; bases unmatched to any gene: 9. Looked up from germline, CDR1 is SQVTM and CDR2 is ANQGSEA. CDR3 protein: CSVVQGAGGTEAFF. As DNA, the CDR3 is TGCAGCGTTGTTCAGGGGGCTGGAGGGACTGAAGCTTTCTTT. Filled out from reference TRBV29-1 and TRBJ1-1, the complete variable domain reads SAVISQKPSRDICQRGTSLTIQCQVDSQVTMMFWYRQQPGQSLTLIATANQGSEATYESGFVIDKFPISRPNLTFSTLTVSNMSPEDSSIYLCSVVQGAGGTEAFFGQGTRLTVV.

The genes are TRBV18 and TRBJ2-7; 10 bases fit TRBD1. Germline V lookup: CDR1 KGHSH, CDR2 LQKENI. This CDR3 contains 15 residues. V lost 3 bases and J lost 5; bases outside the gene matches: 7. The CDR3 region is CASSPSRDRGDEQYF. The CDR3 DNA is TGTGCCAGCTCACCCAGCCGGGACAGGGGCGACGAGCAGTACTTC.

The rearrangement joins TRBV9 to TRBJ2-7, with a possible D match to TRBD1 (7 bases). Trimming left V 3 bases short and J 1 base short, with 17 bases between. Germline V gives CDR1 SGDLS, CDR2 YYNGEE. This CDR3 is built from 16 residues. CDR3 sequence reads: CASSARGGGRSYEQYF. The DNA of the CDR3 is TGTGCCAGCAGCGCGAGAGGAGGGGGCAGATCCTACGAGCAGTACTTC.

In the case of this clone: An end of the junction does not agree with germline; a read error may underlie this. The chain employs TRBV7-9 and TRBJ2-1; 14 nucleotides match TRBD2. This CDR3 has 16 residues. Germline values: CDR1 SEHNR, CDR2 FQNEAQ (reference sequence). In DNA, the CDR3 is TGTACCAGCAGCTCCCGGACTAGCGGGAGGCTTGATGAGCAGTTCTTC. It translates to CTSSSRTSGRLDEQFF.

The genes are TRBV5-1 and TRBJ2-5; 7 bases are shared with TRBD1. This CDR3 has 18 residues. V shed 4 bases and J 2 bases; nucleotides not matched to a gene: 17. The germline gives CDR1 SGHRS, CDR2 YFSETQ. The CDR3 DNA is TGCGCCAGCAGCCAGATGATAGCCGGGACAGCCCAACAAGAGACCCAGTACTTC. Protein product: CASSQMIAGTAQQETQYF.

The chain has TRBV7-2 and TRBJ1-2; tentatively, D is TRBD1 (5 bases). This CDR3 is built from 14 residues. Trimming removed 4 bases from V and 7 bases from J, with 16 bases in between. Germline V gives CDR1 SGHTA, CDR2 FQGNSA. For the CDR3, the DNA is TGTGCCAGCAGCTCGATGGGGCATATGCCTGGCTACACCTTC. It yields the protein CASSSMGHMPGYTF.

J is TRBJ1-2 and V is TRBV19; TRBD1 aligns across 8 bases. Germline V gives CDR1 LNHDA, CDR2 SQIVND (reference sequence). This CDR3 comprises 14 residues. V gave up 5 bases and J gave up 4 bases; unmatched junction bases: 6. The CDR3 bases are TGTGCCAGTAGTTCCGACAGGGGTGCCTATGGCTACACCTTC. Translating gives CASSSDRGAYGYTF. Full variable domain (missing parts from reference TRBV19 and TRBJ1-2): DGGITQSPKYLFRKEGQNVTLSCEQNLNHDAMYWYRQDPGQGLRLIYYSQIVNDFQKGDIAEGYSVSREKKESFPLTVTSAQKNPTAFYLCASSSDRGAYGYTFGSGTRLTVV.

This clone appeared a single time. The gene calls are TRBV7-3 and TRBJ2-1, with TRBD2 matching over 14 bases. CDR3 size: 19 residues. Losses at the gene ends were 5 bases for V and 6 bases for J; bases not matched to a gene: 15. Germline V gene lookup returns CDR1 SGHTA and CDR2 FQGTGA. The CDR3 region has the DNA TGTGCCAGCAGCCCACAAACCGGGACTAGCGGGAGTAGGGGCAATGAGCAGTTCTTC. Its protein product is CASSPQTGTSGSRGNEQFF.

The chain joins TRBV6-5 to TRBJ2-3, with 9 bases aligning to TRBD2. Germline trimming cut 5 bases from V and 2 bases from J; bases unmatched to any gene: 2. This CDR3 has 14 amino acids. Germline CDR1 is MNHEY and CDR2 is SVGAGI. The CDR3 protein is CASSLAGPTDTQYF. CDR3 coding DNA: TGTGCCAGCAGTCTAGCGGGGCCCACAGATACGCAGTATTTT.

V usage is TRBV27 and J usage is TRBJ1-2, with 9 bases identical to TRBD1. The V and J ends lost 3 bases and 5 bases, in that order; junction bases with no gene match: 7. Germline assignment: CDR1 MNHEY and CDR2 SMNVEV (reference sequence). This CDR3 is 15 amino acids long. CDR3 protein: CASSLQTGQGYGYTF. In nucleotides, the CDR3 is TGTGCCAGCAGTTTGCAAACAGGACAGGGGTATGGCTACACCTTC.

The chain employs TRBV28 and TRBJ2-3; weak D call: TRBD1 (5 bases). CDR1 MDHEN and CDR2 SYDVKM come from the germline V gene. This CDR3 has 15 amino acids. V was trimmed by 5 bases and J by 1 base, leaving 13 bases between them. Here the CDR3 reads CASSPPGSRTDTQYF. The CDR3 DNA sequence: TGTGCCAGCAGTCCGCCAGGGTCTCGCACAGATACGCAGTATTTT.

V gene TRBV4-3 combines with J gene TRBJ1-1; TRBD1 matches at 8 bases. Germline CDR1 and CDR2: LGHNA and YSLEER. V lost 3 bases and J lost 0; bases outside the gene matches: 12. There are 18 residues in the CDR3. In DNA, the CDR3 is TGCGCCAGCAGCCAGGTATTCAGGGGGCGGGTAGTGAACACTGAAGCTTTCTTT. Translation: CASSQVFRGRVVNTEAFF.

V and J are TRBV4-2 and TRBJ2-5; D perhaps matches TRBD2 (5 bases). The CDR3 runs 17 residues. V lost 4 bases and J 0 bases, leaving 18 bases between the germline ends. CDR1 LGHNA and CDR2 YNFKEQ come from the germline V gene. CDR3 sequence (DNA): TGTGCCAGCAGCCCCGTGGGCGCGGGTTCGTACCAAGAGACCCAGTACTTC. Translating it yields CASSPVGAGSYQETQYF.

This chain connects TRBV9 to TRBJ2-1; D is undetermined. The germline CDR1 and CDR2 sequences are SGDLS and YYNGEE. Trimming pared 1 base from V and 7 bases from J, leaving 6 bases between. The CDR3 consists of 12 residues. CDR3 bases: TGTGCCAGCAGCGTATTCGGGAATGAGCAGTTCTTC. This sequence encodes CASSVFGNEQFF. Full variable domain (missing parts from reference TRBV9 and TRBJ2-1): DSGVTQTPKHLITATGQRVTLRCSPRSGDLSVYWYQQSLDQGLQFLIQYYNGEERAKGNILERFSAQQFPDLHSELNLSSLELGDSALYFCASSVFGNEQFFGPGTRLTVL.

The chain is built from TRBV5-6 and TRBJ2-7; 8 nucleotides agree with TRBD1. The CDR3 length is 14 residues. CDR1 and CDR2 from the germline V gene are SGHDT and YYEEEE. V lost 6 bases to trimming and J lost 2 bases; unmatched junction nucleotides: 7. The CDR3 nucleotides read TGTGCCAGCAACTACCGGGACAGGCCCTACGAGCAGTACTTC. Residues: CASNYRDRPYEQYF.